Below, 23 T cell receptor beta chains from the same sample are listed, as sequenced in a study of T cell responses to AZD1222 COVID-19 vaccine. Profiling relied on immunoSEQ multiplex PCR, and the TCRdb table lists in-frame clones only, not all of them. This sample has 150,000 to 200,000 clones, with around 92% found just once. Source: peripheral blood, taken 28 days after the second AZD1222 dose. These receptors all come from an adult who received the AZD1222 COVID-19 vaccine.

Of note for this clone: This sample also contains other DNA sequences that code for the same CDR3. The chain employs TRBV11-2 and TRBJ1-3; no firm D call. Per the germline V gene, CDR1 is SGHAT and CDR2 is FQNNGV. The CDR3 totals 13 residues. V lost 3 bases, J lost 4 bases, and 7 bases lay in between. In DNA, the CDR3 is TGTGCCAGCAGCTTTCAGAGAGGAAACACCATATATTTT. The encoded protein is CASSFQRGNTIYF.

The CDR3 bases are TGTGCCACCAGCAGGGGGGGACAGGGCTATCAGCCCCAGCATTTT. Amino acids: CATSRGGQGYQPQHF. V is TRBV15 and J is TRBJ1-5, with 9 bases identical to TRBD1. Germline lookup yields CDR1 LNHNV and CDR2 YYDKDF (reference sequence). The junction had 5 bases not matched to a gene; V was cut back by 3 bases and J by 5 bases. The CDR3 spans 15 residues.

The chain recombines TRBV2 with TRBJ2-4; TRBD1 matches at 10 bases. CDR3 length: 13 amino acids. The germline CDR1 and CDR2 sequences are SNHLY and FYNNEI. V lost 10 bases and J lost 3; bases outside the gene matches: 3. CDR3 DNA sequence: TGTGCCACCCGGACAGGGGGCAAAAACATTCAGTACTTC. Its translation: CATRTGGKNIQYF.

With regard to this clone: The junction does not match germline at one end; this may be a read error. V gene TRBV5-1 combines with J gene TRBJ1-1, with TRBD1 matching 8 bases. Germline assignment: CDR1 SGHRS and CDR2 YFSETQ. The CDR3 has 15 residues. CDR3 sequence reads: CASTLVQGAGTEAFF. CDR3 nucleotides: TGCGCCAGCACCTTGGTGCAGGGGGCGGGCACTGAAGCTTTCTTT.

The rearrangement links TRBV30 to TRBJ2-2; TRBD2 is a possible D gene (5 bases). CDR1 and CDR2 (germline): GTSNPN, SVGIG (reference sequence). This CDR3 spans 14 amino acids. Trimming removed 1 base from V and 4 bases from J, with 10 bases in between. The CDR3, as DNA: TGTGCCTGGAGTGACCTAGCTAGCACCGGGGAGCTGTTTTTT. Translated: CAWSDLASTGELFF. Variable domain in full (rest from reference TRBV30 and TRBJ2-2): SQTIHQWPATLVQPVGSPLSLECTVEGTSNPNLYWYRQAAGRGLQLLFYSVGIGQISSEVPQNLSASRPQDRQFILSSKKLLLSDSGFYLCAWSDLASTGELFFGEGSRLTVL.

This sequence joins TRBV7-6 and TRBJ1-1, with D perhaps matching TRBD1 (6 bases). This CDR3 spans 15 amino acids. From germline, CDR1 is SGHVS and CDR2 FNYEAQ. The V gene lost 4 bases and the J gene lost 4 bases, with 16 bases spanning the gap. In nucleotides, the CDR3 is TGTGCCAGCAGCTACAGGGTTGGTGGGGGCACTGAAGCTTTCTTT. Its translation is CASSYRVGGGTEAFF.

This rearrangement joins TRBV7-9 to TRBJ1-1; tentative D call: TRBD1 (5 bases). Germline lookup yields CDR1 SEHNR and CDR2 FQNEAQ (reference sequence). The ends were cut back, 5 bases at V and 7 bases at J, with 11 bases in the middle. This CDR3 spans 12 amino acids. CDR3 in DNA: TGTGCCAGCAGCCCCCCAGGGTTTGAAGCTTTCTTT. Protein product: CASSPPGFEAFF.

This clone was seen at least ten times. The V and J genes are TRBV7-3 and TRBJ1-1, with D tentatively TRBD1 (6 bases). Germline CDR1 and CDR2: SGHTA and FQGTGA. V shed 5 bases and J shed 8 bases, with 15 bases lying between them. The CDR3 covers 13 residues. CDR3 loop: CASSVSFGTEAFF. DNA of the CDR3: TGTGCCAGCAGCGTCAGCTTCGGGACAGAAGCTTTCTTT.

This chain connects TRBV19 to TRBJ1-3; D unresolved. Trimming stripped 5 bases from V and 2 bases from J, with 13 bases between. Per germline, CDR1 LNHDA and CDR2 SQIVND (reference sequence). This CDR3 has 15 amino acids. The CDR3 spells CASSPRPRPGNTIYF. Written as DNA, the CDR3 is TGTGCCAGTAGTCCAAGACCCCGGCCTGGAAACACCATATATTTT.

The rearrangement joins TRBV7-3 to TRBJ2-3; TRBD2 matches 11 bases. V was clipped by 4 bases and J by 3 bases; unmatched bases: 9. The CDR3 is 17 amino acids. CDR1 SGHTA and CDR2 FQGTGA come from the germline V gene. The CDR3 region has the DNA TGTGCCAGCAGCTACTTGGGGCTAGCGGGGGGTACAGATACGCAGTATTTT. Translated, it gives CASSYLGLAGGTDTQYF.

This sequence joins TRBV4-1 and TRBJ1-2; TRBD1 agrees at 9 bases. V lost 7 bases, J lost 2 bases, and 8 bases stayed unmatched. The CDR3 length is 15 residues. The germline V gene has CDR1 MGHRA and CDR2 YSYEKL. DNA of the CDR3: TGCGCCAGCACCACCTCCGGGACAGGGAACTATGGCTACACCTTC. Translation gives CASTTSGTGNYGYTF.

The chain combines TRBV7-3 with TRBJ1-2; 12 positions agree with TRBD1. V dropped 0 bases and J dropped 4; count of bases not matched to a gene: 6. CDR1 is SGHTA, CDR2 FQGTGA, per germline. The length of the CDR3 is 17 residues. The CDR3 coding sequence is TGTGCCAGCAGCTTAACGGGACAGGGGGCCGGCGGCTATGGCTACACCTTC. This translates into CASSLTGQGAGGYGYTF.

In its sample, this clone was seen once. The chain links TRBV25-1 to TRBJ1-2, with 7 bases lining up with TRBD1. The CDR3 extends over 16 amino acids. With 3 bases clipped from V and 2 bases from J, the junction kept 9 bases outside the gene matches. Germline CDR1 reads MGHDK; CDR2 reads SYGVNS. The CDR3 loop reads CASSEITGTENYGYTF. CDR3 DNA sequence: TGTGCCAGCAGTGAGATTACCGGGACAGAGAACTATGGCTACACCTTC.

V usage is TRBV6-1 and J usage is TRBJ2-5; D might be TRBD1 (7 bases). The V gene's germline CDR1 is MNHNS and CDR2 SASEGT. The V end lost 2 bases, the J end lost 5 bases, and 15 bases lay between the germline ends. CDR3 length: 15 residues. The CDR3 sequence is CASSELWTGGETQYF. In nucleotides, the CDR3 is TGTGCCAGCAGTGAACTTTGGACAGGAGGGGAGACCCAGTACTTC.

CDR3 sequence reads: CASSWTLDNSPLHF. In nucleotides, the CDR3 is TGTGCCAGCAGCTGGACTCTGGATAATTCACCCCTCCACTTT. The chain is built from TRBV7-9 and TRBJ1-6; no clear D. The germline V gene has CDR1 SEHNR and CDR2 FQNEAQ (reference sequence). Between the trimmed V and J ends, which lost 4 bases and 5 bases, there was a span of 9 bases. The CDR3 is 14 amino acids.

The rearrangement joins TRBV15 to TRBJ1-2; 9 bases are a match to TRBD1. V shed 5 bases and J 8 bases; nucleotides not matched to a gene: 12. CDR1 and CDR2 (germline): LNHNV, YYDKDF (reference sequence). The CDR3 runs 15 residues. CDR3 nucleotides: TGTGCCACCAGCGCTAGGACAGGGGTAGTTGGGGGCTACACCTTC. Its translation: CATSARTGVVGGYTF.

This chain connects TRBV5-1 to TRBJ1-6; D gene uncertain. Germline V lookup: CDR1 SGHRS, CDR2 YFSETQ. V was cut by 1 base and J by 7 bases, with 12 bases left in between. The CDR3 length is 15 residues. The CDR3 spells CASSLSEGRNSPLHF. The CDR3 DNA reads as TGCGCCAGCAGCTTGTCCGAGGGAAGAAATTCACCCCTCCACTTT.

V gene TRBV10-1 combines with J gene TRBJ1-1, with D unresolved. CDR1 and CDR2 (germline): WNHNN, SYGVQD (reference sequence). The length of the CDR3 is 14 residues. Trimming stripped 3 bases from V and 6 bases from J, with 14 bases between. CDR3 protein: CASSEWSREAEAFF. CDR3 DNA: TGCGCCAGCAGTGAATGGTCAAGGGAGGCTGAAGCTTTCTTT.

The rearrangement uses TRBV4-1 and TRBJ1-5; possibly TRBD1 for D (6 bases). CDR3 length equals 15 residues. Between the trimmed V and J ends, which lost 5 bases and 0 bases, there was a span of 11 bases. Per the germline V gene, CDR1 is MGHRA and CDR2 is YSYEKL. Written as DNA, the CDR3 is TGCGCCAGCAGCTCCGGGACACTTAGCAATCAGCCCCAGCATTTT. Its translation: CASSSGTLSNQPQHF.

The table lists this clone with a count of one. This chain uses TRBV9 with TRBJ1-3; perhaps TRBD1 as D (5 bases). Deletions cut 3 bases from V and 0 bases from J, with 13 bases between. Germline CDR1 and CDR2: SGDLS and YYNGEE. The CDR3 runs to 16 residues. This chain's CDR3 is CASSAADRLSGNTIYF. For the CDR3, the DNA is TGTGCCAGCAGCGCCGCAGACAGACTCTCTGGAAACACCATATATTTT.

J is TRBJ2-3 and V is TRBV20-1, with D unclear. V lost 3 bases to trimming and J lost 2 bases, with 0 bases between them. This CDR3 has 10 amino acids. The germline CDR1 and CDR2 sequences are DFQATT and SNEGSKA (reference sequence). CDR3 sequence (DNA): TGCAGTGCTAGCACAGATACGCAGTATTTT. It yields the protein CSASTDTQYF.

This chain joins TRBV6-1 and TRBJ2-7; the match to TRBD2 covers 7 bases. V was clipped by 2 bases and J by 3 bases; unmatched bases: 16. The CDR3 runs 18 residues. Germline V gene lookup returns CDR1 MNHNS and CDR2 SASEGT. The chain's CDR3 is CASSENPWGGYEFYEQYF. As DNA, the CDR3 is TGTGCCAGCAGTGAAAACCCCTGGGGAGGGTATGAGTTCTACGAGCAGTACTTC.

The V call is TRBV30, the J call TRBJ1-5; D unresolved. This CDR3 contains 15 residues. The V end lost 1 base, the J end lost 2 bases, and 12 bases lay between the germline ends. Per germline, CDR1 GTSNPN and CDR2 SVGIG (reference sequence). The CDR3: CAWSEKDLGNQPQHF. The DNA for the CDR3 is TGTGCCTGGAGTGAAAAGGACCTGGGCAATCAGCCCCAGCATTTT.